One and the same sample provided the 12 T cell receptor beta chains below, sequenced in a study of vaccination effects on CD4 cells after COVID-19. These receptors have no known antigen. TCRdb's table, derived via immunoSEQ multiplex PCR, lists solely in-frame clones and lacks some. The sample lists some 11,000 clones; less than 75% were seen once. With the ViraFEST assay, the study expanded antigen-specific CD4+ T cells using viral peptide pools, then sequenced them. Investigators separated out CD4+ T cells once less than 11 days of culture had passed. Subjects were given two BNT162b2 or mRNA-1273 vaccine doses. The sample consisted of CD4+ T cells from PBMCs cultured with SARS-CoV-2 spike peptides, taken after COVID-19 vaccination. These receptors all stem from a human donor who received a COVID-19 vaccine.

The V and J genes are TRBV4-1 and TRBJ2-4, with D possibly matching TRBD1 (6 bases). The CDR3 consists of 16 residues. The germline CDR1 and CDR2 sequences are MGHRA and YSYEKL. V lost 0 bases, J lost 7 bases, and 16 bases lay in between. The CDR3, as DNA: TGCGCCAGCAGCCAAGAAGTCACAGGGTCAGGGAACATTCAGTACTTC. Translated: CASSQEVTGSGNIQYF.

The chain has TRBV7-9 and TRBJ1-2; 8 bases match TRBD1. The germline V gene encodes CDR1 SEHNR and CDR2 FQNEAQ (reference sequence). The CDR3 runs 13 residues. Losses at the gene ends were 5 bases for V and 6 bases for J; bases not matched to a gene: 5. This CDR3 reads CASSRDRFDGYTF. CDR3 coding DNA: TGTGCCAGCAGCCGGGACAGGTTTGATGGCTACACCTTC.

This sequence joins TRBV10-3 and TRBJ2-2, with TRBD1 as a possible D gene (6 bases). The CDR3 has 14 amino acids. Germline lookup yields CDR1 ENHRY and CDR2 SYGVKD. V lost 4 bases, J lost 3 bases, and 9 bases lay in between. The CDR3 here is CAISGAGDTGELFF. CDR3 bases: TGTGCCATCAGTGGGGCAGGGGACACCGGGGAGCTGTTTTTT.

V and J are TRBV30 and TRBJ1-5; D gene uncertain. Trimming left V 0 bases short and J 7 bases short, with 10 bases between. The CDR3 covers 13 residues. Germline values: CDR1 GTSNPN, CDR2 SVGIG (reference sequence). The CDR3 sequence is CAWSVHTGQPQHF. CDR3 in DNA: TGTGCCTGGAGTGTACACACCGGACAGCCCCAGCATTTT.

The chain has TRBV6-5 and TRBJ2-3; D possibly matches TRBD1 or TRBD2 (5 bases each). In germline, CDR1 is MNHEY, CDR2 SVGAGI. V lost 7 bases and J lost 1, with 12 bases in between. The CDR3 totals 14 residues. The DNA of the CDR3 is TGTGCCAGCACCTTACGGGACGGCACAGATACGCAGTATTTT. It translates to CASTLRDGTDTQYF.

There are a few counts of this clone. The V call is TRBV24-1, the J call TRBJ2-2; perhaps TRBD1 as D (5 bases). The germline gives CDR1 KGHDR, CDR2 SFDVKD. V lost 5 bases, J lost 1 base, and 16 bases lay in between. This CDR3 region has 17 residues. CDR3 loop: CATSALTRGKNTGELFF. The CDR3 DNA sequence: TGTGCCACCAGTGCCTTGACAAGGGGCAAGAACACCGGGGAGCTGTTTTTT.

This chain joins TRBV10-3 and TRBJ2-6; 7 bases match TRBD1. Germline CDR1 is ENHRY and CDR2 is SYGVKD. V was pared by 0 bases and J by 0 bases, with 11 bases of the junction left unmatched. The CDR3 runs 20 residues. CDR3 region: CAISESSWKGASSGANVLTF. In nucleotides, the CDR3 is TGTGCCATCAGTGAGTCAAGTTGGAAGGGGGCAAGCTCTGGGGCCAACGTCCTGACTTTC.

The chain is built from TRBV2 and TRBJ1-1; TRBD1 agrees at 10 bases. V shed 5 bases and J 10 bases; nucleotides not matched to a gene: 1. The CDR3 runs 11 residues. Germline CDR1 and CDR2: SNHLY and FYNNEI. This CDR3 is CASSRDRGAFF. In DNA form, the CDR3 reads TGTGCCAGCAGTCGGGACAGGGGAGCTTTCTTT.

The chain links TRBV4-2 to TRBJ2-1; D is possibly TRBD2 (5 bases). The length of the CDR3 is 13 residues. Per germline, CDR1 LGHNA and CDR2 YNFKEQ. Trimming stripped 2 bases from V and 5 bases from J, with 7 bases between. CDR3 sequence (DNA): TGTGCCAGCAGCCAAAGAGCGGACAATGAGCAGTTCTTC. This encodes CASSQRADNEQFF.

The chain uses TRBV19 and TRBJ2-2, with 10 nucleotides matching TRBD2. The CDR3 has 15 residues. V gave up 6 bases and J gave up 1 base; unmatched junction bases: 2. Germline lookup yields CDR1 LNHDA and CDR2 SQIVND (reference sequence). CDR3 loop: CASRGLAVNTGELFF. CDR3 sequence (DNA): TGTGCCAGTAGAGGACTAGCGGTGAACACCGGGGAGCTGTTTTTT.

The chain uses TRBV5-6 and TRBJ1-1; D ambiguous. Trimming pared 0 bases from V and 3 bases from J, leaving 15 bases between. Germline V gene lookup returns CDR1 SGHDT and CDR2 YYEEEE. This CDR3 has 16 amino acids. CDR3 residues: CASSLGGGLVDTEAFF. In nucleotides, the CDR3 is TGTGCCAGCAGCTTGGGTGGCGGATTGGTAGACACTGAAGCTTTCTTT.

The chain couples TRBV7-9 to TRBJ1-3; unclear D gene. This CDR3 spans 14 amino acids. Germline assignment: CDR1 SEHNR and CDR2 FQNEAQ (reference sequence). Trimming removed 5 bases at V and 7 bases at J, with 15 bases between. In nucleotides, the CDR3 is TGTGCCAGCAGCCCGCAACCTTTGCGCAACACCATATATTTT. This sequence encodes CASSPQPLRNTIYF.